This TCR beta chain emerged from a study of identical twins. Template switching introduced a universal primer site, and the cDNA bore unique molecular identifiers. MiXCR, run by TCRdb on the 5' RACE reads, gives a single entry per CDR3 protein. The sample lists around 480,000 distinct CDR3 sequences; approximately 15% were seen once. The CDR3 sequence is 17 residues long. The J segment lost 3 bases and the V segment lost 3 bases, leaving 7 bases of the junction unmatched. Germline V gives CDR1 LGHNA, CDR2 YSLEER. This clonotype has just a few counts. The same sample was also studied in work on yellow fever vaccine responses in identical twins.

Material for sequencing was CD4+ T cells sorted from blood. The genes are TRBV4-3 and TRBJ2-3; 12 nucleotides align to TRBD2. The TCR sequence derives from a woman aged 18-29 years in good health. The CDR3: CASSHGLAGTTTDTQYF. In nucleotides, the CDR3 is TGCGCCAGCAGCCACGGACTAGCGGGAACGACTACAGATACGCAGTATTTT.